At least ten counts were recorded for the clone carrying this T cell receptor (beta chain). Antigen: not known. The V gene end was trimmed by 4 bases and the J gene end by 5 bases; junction bases not matched to a gene: 6. This CDR3 is 15 amino acids long. Germline values: CDR1 LGHNA, CDR2 YSLEER. This sample stems from a study of T cells after yellow fever vaccination. Study conclusions and caveats: Overall, a small share of clonotypes was seen in both CD4 and CD8 compartments. FACS-sorted repertoires could harbor abundant contaminating bulk-population clonotypes. Booster sampling recovered most clones from primary vaccination (nearly 98% CD4, 80% to 90% CD8).

Template switching by 5'RACE produced TCR cDNA, adding a universal primer site and UMIs. TCRdb independently ran MiXCR on the 5' RACE reads; one entry per CDR3 protein. The sample holds hundreds of thousands of distinct CDR3 sequences; roughly 12% are singletons and the top ten take about 15%. The TCR was taken from a man aged 30-40 years who received the YFV17D yellow fever vaccine. The rearrangement joins TRBV4-3 to TRBJ2-5, with 11 bases aligning to TRBD2. The sample here was PBMCs, taken on the day of the yellow fever booster vaccination. This chain's CDR3 is CASSRLAGGRETQYF. For the CDR3, the DNA is TGCGCCAGCAGCCGGCTAGCGGGAGGACGGGAGACCCAGTACTTC.